This is a list of T cell receptor beta chains from one sample in a study of blood T cell repertoires in COVID-19. Profiled with immunoSEQ multiplex PCR; TCRdb holds only in-frame clones, not every one. The sample has under 75,000 clones; over 80% are singletons. The specimen sequenced was peripheral blood. These receptors all stem from a human donor in a cohort sampled during active COVID-19. Both conserved end residues are part of each CDR3. The D gene is left open where the match is weak. Clone size appears in some rows only: once, few, many, or a class for an expanded clone.

clone size: .
V gene: TRBV5-4
J gene: TRBJ1-6
D gene: TRBD1
CDR3 protein: CASSLGQGDSPLHF
CDR3 DNA: TGTGCCAGCAGCTTGGGACAGGGAGATTCACCCCTCCACTTT

clone size: .
V gene: TRBV27
J gene: TRBJ1-6
D gene: .
CDR3 protein: CASSWRVSPPLHF
CDR3 DNA: TGTGCCAGCAGTTGGAGGGTTAGCCCACCCCTCCACTTT

clone size: .
V gene: TRBV6-6
J gene: TRBJ2-2
D gene: TRBD2
CDR3 protein: CASSSGTSVNTGELFF
CDR3 DNA: TGTGCCAGCAGCTCCGGGACTAGCGTAAACACCGGGGAGCTGTTTTTT

clone size: .
V gene: TRBV6-5
J gene: TRBJ1-2
D gene: .
CDR3 protein: CASSHRDTHF
CDR3 DNA: TGTGCCAGCAGCCACCGGGACACCCACTTC

clone size: .
V gene: TRBV10-3
J gene: TRBJ1-4
D gene: TRBD1
CDR3 protein: CAASTGESEKLFF
CDR3 DNA: TGTGCCGCCTCGACAGGGGAATCCGAAAAACTGTTTTTT

clone size: .
V gene: TRBV28
J gene: TRBJ2-1
D gene: TRBD2
CDR3 protein: CASSLYGGASRYEQFF
CDR3 DNA: TGTGCCAGCAGTTTATACGGGGGGGCCTCTAGGTATGAGCAGTTCTTC

clone size: .
V gene: TRBV30
J gene: TRBJ2-3
D gene: TRBD1
CDR3 protein: CAWTGTGGTTDTQYF
CDR3 DNA: TGTGCCTGGACCGGGACAGGGGGCACCACAGATACGCAGTATTTT

clone size: .
V gene: TRBV5-5
J gene: TRBJ1-1
D gene: .
CDR3 protein: CASSLDSAEAFF
CDR3 DNA: TGTGCCAGCAGCTTGGATAGCGCTGAAGCTTTCTTT

clone size: .
V gene: TRBV19
J gene: TRBJ1-1
D gene: .
CDR3 protein: CASSMQPTKAFF
CDR3 DNA: TGTGCCAGTAGTATGCAACCAACAAAAGCTTTCTTT

clone size: .
V gene: TRBV14
J gene: TRBJ2-3
D gene: TRBD2
CDR3 protein: CASSGGLAGTQYF
CDR3 DNA: TGTGCCAGCAGCGGAGGACTAGCGGGTACGCAGTATTTT

clone size: .
V gene: TRBV28
J gene: TRBJ2-4
D gene: .
CDR3 protein: CASSLYPLQGWGAKNIQYF
CDR3 DNA: TGTGCCAGCAGTTTATACCCCCTACAGGGATGGGGAGCCAAAAACATTCAGTACTTC

clone size: .
V gene: TRBV6-5
J gene: TRBJ2-1
D gene: .
CDR3 protein: CASRGGALNGNEQFF
CDR3 DNA: TGTGCCAGCAGGGGGGGGGCCCTCAACGGTAATGAGCAGTTCTTC

clone size: .
V gene: TRBV18
J gene: TRBJ2-1
D gene: TRBD1
CDR3 protein: CASSPTRDRYNEQFF
CDR3 DNA: TGTGCCAGCTCACCAACCCGGGACAGGTACAATGAGCAGTTCTTC

clone size: .
V gene: TRBV19
J gene: TRBJ1-2
D gene: .
CDR3 protein: CASSISGGSTYGYTF
CDR3 DNA: TGTGCCAGTAGTATCTCGGGGGGCAGCACCTATGGCTACACCTTC

clone size: .
V gene: TRBV29-1
J gene: TRBJ2-7
D gene: TRBD2
CDR3 protein: CSVEGGLAGTAYEQYF
CDR3 DNA: TGCAGCGTTGAAGGGGGGCTAGCGGGAACCGCCTACGAGCAGTACTTC

clone size: .
V gene: TRBV5-4
J gene: TRBJ2-3
D gene: .
CDR3 protein: CASSPKTGTQYF
CDR3 DNA: TGTGCCAGCAGCCCGAAAACGGGGACGCAGTATTTT

clone size: .
V gene: TRBV5-5
J gene: TRBJ1-5
D gene: .
CDR3 protein: CASSSDRGDNQPQHF
CDR3 DNA: TGTGCCAGCAGCTCGGATCGGGGGGACAATCAGCCCCAGCATTTT

clone size: .
V gene: TRBV4-2
J gene: TRBJ2-1
D gene: TRBD2
CDR3 protein: CASSQEGSGGYNEQFF
CDR3 DNA: TGTGCCAGCAGCCAAGAAGGTAGCGGGGGTTACAATGAGCAGTTCTTC

clone size: few
V gene: TRBV7-2
J gene: TRBJ1-3
D gene: .
CDR3 protein: CASSLMGSYSGNTIYF
CDR3 DNA: TGTGCCAGCAGCTTAATGGGCAGCTACTCTGGAAACACCATATATTTT

clone size: once
V gene: TRBV7-2
J gene: TRBJ2-5
D gene: TRBD2
CDR3 protein: CASSSAGTSGRETQYF
CDR3 DNA: TGTGCCAGCAGCTCCGCCGGGACTAGCGGGAGAGAGACCCAGTACTTC

clone size: .
V gene: TRBV29-1
J gene: TRBJ2-7
D gene: .
CDR3 protein: CSVEDGQTYEQYF
CDR3 DNA: TGCAGCGTTGAAGATGGGCAGACCTACGAGCAGTACTTC

clone size: .
V gene: TRBV7-9
J gene: TRBJ2-2
D gene: .
CDR3 protein: CASSSPGLRTGELFF
CDR3 DNA: TGTGCCAGCAGCTCGCCGGGACTTAGGACCGGGGAGCTGTTTTTT

clone size: .
V gene: TRBV6-2/TRBV6-3
J gene: TRBJ1-1
D gene: .
CDR3 protein: CASSSTGANTEAFF
CDR3 DNA: TGTGCCAGCAGTTCGACTGGGGCGAACACTGAAGCTTTCTTT

clone size: .
V gene: TRBV6-2/TRBV6-3
J gene: TRBJ2-7
D gene: .
CDR3 protein: CASSQNRRGANHEQYF
CDR3 DNA: TGTGCCAGCAGCCAAAACCGCAGGGGAGCGAACCACGAGCAGTACTTC

clone size: .
V gene: TRBV4-1
J gene: TRBJ2-1
D gene: .
CDR3 protein: CASSPQERYNEQFF
CDR3 DNA: TGCGCCAGCAGCCCCCAAGAGAGGTACAATGAGCAGTTCTTC

clone size: .
V gene: TRBV18
J gene: TRBJ1-3
D gene: .
CDR3 protein: CASSPAGRNAIYF
CDR3 DNA: TGTGCCAGCTCACCGGCGGGTCGAAACGCCATATATTTT

clone size: .
V gene: TRBV9
J gene: TRBJ2-2
D gene: TRBD2
CDR3 protein: CASSEAGLAGVGELFF
CDR3 DNA: TGTGCCAGCAGCGAAGCGGGACTAGCGGGAGTCGGGGAGCTGTTTTTT

clone size: .
V gene: TRBV5-5
J gene: TRBJ1-1
D gene: TRBD1
CDR3 protein: CASSRGQGLNTEAFF
CDR3 DNA: TGTGCCAGCAGCCGCGGACAGGGGCTAAACACTGAAGCTTTCTTT

clone size: .
V gene: TRBV5-1
J gene: TRBJ1-1
D gene: .
CDR3 protein: CASSLEVWGGEAFF
CDR3 DNA: TGCGCCAGCAGCTTGGAGGTTTGGGGGGGTGAAGCTTTCTTT

clone size: .
V gene: TRBV4-2
J gene: TRBJ2-3
D gene: .
CDR3 protein: CASSQGIRGSSTDTQYF
CDR3 DNA: TGTGCCAGCAGCCAAGGAATAAGGGGGTCTAGCACAGATACGCAGTATTTT

clone size: .
V gene: TRBV4-1
J gene: TRBJ2-7
D gene: .
CDR3 protein: CASSLTAGNYEQYF
CDR3 DNA: TGCGCCAGCAGCCTCACCGCGGGAAACTACGAGCAGTACTTC

clone size: .
V gene: TRBV6-5
J gene: TRBJ1-5
D gene: .
CDR3 protein: CASKAGPDQPQHF
CDR3 DNA: TGTGCGAGCAAGGCAGGTCCCGATCAGCCCCAGCATTTT

clone size: few
V gene: TRBV30
J gene: TRBJ2-3
D gene: .
CDR3 protein: CAWEGSYTQYF
CDR3 DNA: TGTGCCTGGGAGGGGTCCTATACGCAGTATTTT

clone size: once
V gene: TRBV6-5
J gene: TRBJ1-3
D gene: .
CDR3 protein: CASRAADTIYF
CDR3 DNA: TGTGCCAGCAGGGCCGCGGACACCATATATTTT

clone size: .
V gene: TRBV7-9
J gene: TRBJ2-7
D gene: TRBD1
CDR3 protein: CASSLLQGTEQYF
CDR3 DNA: TGTGCCAGCAGCTTACTACAGGGGACCGAGCAGTACTTC

clone size: .
V gene: TRBV10-2
J gene: TRBJ1-1
D gene: .
CDR3 protein: CASIGGGPEAFF
CDR3 DNA: TGCGCCAGCATAGGGGGGGGACCTGAAGCTTTCTTT

clone size: .
V gene: TRBV9
J gene: TRBJ2-7
D gene: .
CDR3 protein: CASSGRGTPYEQYF
CDR3 DNA: TGTGCCAGCAGCGGACGTGGGACTCCCTACGAGCAGTACTTC

clone size: .
V gene: TRBV14
J gene: TRBJ2-2
D gene: TRBD2
CDR3 protein: CASSSTAGHTGELFF
CDR3 DNA: TGTGCCAGCAGCTCCACAGCGGGGCACACCGGGGAGCTGTTTTTT